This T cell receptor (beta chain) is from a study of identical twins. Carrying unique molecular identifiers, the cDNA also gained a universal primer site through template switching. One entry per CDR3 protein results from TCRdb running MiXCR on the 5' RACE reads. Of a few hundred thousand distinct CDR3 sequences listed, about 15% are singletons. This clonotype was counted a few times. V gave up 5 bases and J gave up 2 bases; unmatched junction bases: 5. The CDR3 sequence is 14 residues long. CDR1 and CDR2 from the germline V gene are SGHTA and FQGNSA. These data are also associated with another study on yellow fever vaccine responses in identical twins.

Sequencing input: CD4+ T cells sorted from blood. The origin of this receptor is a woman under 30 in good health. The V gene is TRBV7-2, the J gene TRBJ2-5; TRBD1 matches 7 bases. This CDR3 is CASSPTGMQETQYF. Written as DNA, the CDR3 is TGTGCCAGCAGCCCGACAGGGATGCAAGAGACCCAGTACTTC.